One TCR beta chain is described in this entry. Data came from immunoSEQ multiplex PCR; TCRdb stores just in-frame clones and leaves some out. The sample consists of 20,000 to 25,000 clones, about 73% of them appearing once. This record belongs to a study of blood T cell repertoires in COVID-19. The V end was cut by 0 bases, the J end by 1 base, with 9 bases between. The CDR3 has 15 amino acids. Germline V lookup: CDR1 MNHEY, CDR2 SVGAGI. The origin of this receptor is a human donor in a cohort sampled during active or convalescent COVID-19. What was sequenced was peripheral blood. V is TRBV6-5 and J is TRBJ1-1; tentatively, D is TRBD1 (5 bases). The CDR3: CASSYSGARNTEAFF. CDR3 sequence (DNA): TGTGCCAGCAGTTACTCTGGGGCCCGGAACACTGAAGCTTTCTTT.